A selection of T cell receptor beta chains follows, all from one sample in a study of Graves' ophthalmopathy and Graves' hyperthyroidism. MiXCR, applied by TCRdb to the multiplex PCR reads, yields one record per CDR3 protein. The sample holds roughly 610,000 distinct CDR3 sequences, about 20% seen once. Sequenced input: peripheral blood. These receptors all stem from a young woman with stable Graves' hyperthyroidism. Some clones in this sample may be carry-over from other donors' samples. Each CDR3 is given with its conserved first and last residue. The order of the fields is CDR3 DNA, CDR3 protein, J gene, D gene, V gene, clone size. A D gene is named only where the DNA matches it firmly. For some rows the clone size is stated as once, few or many, or as a class when expanded; others skip it.

TGTGCCAGCAGCCCACGACTAGCCCACCAAGAGACCCAGTACTTC	CASSPRLAHQETQYF	TRBJ2-5	TRBD2	TRBV13	NA
TGTGCCACCAGCAGGGGACGGGACTCTGGAAACACCATATATTTT	CATSRGRDSGNTIYF	TRBJ1-3	NA	TRBV15	many
TGTGCCAGCAGCTTGGCCTCCCTGGGCAATCAGCCCCAGCATTTT	CASSLASLGNQPQHF	TRBJ1-5	NA	TRBV7-2	many
TGCGCCAGCAGCCAAGAGGCAGATCGGACCTATATCAACTATGGCTACACCTTC	CASSQEADRTYINYGYTF	TRBJ1-2	NA	TRBV4-1	NA
TGTGCCAGCAGTTACCGGGGACTAGCGGGAGGGCCAAGCTCCTACGAGCAGTACTTC	CASSYRGLAGGPSSYEQYF	TRBJ2-7	TRBD2	TRBV6-2/TRBV6-3	NA
TGTGCCAGCAGCCCTCAGGGAGGCCACGAGCAGTACTTC	CASSPQGGHEQYF	TRBJ2-7	NA	TRBV7-2	many
TGCGCCAGCAGCTTGGCCGGGGGGACAGGGAACACCGGGGAGCTGTTTTTT	CASSLAGGTGNTGELFF	TRBJ2-2	NA	TRBV5-1	few
TGCAGTGCTAGAGATCGTAGGGACTTCCTTCGGGGAGAGCAGTACTTC	CSARDRRDFLRGEQYF	TRBJ2-7	NA	TRBV20-1	many
TGTGCCAGCAGTAAGGGAGATTTTTCGGCCGAGCAGTACTTC	CASSKGDFSAEQYF	TRBJ2-7	NA	TRBV12-3/TRBV12-4	NA
TGTGCCAGCAGTTTATCGAAGGACAGGGAAACTGTTGGCTACACCTTC	CASSLSKDRETVGYTF	TRBJ1-2	TRBD1	TRBV27	few
TGTGCCAGCAGAACAGACAGGGCGGGAGAGACCCAGTACTTC	CASRTDRAGETQYF	TRBJ2-5	TRBD1	TRBV7-9	few
TGTGCCAGCTCCCCCCGTGGTTCGGGGCGCGGCGACTATGGCTACACCTTC	CASSPRGSGRGDYGYTF	TRBJ1-2	NA	TRBV12-3/TRBV12-4	many
TGTGCCAGCAGTACCCCGGGGCTAGCGGCAGAGACCCAGTACTTC	CASSTPGLAAETQYF	TRBJ2-5	TRBD2	TRBV28	few
TGTGCCAGCAGCCCTGGAGGGCAGGCGATCTATGGCTACACCTTC	CASSPGGQAIYGYTF	TRBJ1-2	NA	TRBV5-8	many
TGTGCCAGCAGCCGCGACGGGTATAATTCACACCTCCACTTT	CASSRDGYNSHLHF	TRBJ1-6	NA	TRBV7-3	NA
TGTGCCAGCAGTTTGAATTGGGCGCCGACAGGGGACTCCTACGAGCAGTACTTC	CASSLNWAPTGDSYEQYF	TRBJ2-7	TRBD1	TRBV28	many
TGTGCCAGCAGTCCACTGGACAGGGGGCGCCTAGGAAACACCATATATTTT	CASSPLDRGRLGNTIYF	TRBJ1-3	TRBD1	TRBV28	few
TGTGCCAGCAGGGGCTCGAGCTCCTATAATTCACCCCTCCACTTT	CASRGSSSYNSPLHF	TRBJ1-6	NA	TRBV7-9	NA
TGTGCCAGCAGTTCGCCTGGGAGGGTTAACACTGAAGCTTTCTTT	CASSSPGRVNTEAFF	TRBJ1-1	NA	TRBV28	NA
TGTGCCTGGAGTCCGGCGGAATTGGAAGCTTTCTTT	CAWSPAELEAFF	TRBJ1-1	NA	TRBV30	few
TGTGCCAGCAGCTTAGTTCTCAGGGGATACAACGCTGAAGCTTTCTTT	CASSLVLRGYNAEAFF	TRBJ1-1	NA	TRBV11-2	few
TGTGCCAGCAGCGAAAAGGGTACGGATAAAGCTTTCTTT	CASSEKGTDKAFF	TRBJ1-1	NA	TRBV11-2	few
TGCAGTGCAACCCGGGGAGGGGTGAACACTGAAGCTTTCTTT	CSATRGGVNTEAFF	TRBJ1-1	NA	TRBV20-1	many
TGTGCCAGCAGTTTATATCCTAATTCACCCCTCCACTTT	CASSLYPNSPLHF	TRBJ1-6	NA	TRBV27	many
TGTGCCAGCCGGAGGACAGCGAAAGAGACCCGGTACTTC	CASRRTAKETRYF	TRBJ2-5	NA	TRBV6-1	NA
TGTGCCAGCAGTTTCGGACGGAACTCGAACACCGGGGAGCTGTTTTTT	CASSFGRNSNTGELFF	TRBJ2-2	NA	TRBV28	NA
TGCAGTGCCGCGGGACTGGAGGCCTACGAGCAGTACTTC	CSAAGLEAYEQYF	TRBJ2-7	NA	TRBV20-1	NA
TGCAGTGCTCCTCATGGGATAGGGTGGATGTACTTC	CSAPHGIGWMYF	TRBJ2-4	NA	TRBV20-1	NA
TGTGCCAGCAGTCCTAGGGGATTAGGCAACACTGAAGCTTTCTTT	CASSPRGLGNTEAFF	TRBJ1-1	NA	TRBV27	many
TGTGCCAGCAGTTATTCGGACAGGGGGTGGAAGGGCTACACCTTC	CASSYSDRGWKGYTF	TRBJ1-2	TRBD1	TRBV6-5	many
TGTGCCAGCAGTTCACAGCCTGGGACCTATGGCTACACCTTC	CASSSQPGTYGYTF	TRBJ1-2	NA	TRBV28	many
TGTGCCAGCAGCCCTAGCGGGACCCAAGAGACCCAGTACTTC	CASSPSGTQETQYF	TRBJ2-5	TRBD2	TRBV7-9	many
TGTGCCAGCAGCCCCACAAGGGACGAGCAGTACTTC	CASSPTRDEQYF	TRBJ2-7	NA	TRBV7-2	many
TGTGCCACCAGTGATAACCCGGGACAGGGACCTTTAGCTAACTATGGCTACACCTTC	CATSDNPGQGPLANYGYTF	TRBJ1-2	TRBD1	TRBV24-1	many
TGTGCCAGCAGTTACCTGACAGGGGCAACCGGGGAGCTGTTTTTT	CASSYLTGATGELFF	TRBJ2-2	TRBD1	TRBV12-3/TRBV12-4	NA
TGTGCCAGCAGCTTAGACAGCAAGATCGGAGGCTACACCTTC	CASSLDSKIGGYTF	TRBJ1-2	NA	TRBV11-2	many
TGCGCCAGCAGTGAAAATCCCAGCGCATCCCATCAGCCCCAGCATTTT	CASSENPSASHQPQHF	TRBJ1-5	NA	TRBV10-2	few
TGCAGTGCTAGTAGACTAGCCCGGGAAATACCCCAAGAGACCCAGTACTTC	CSASRLAREIPQETQYF	TRBJ2-5	TRBD2	TRBV20-1	many
TGTGCCAGCAGCTTAGAGACTAGCGGGGGGGAGACCCAGTACTTC	CASSLETSGGETQYF	TRBJ2-5	TRBD2	TRBV7-6	NA
TGTGCCAGCAGTGAATGGGGAGAGGGGAGCTCCTACGAGCAGTACTTC	CASSEWGEGSSYEQYF	TRBJ2-7	NA	TRBV25-1	few
TGTGCCAGCAGTGAAGAAGCAGGGGTTTACTATGGCTACACCTTC	CASSEEAGVYYGYTF	TRBJ1-2	NA	TRBV6-1	many
TGTGCCAGCATCCCCCCCCCAGGGATGAACACTGAAGCTTTCTTT	CASIPPPGMNTEAFF	TRBJ1-1	NA	TRBV28	many
TGCAGCGCCGTTACCTCCGGGGAGCTGTTTTTT	CSAVTSGELFF	TRBJ2-2	NA	TRBV29-1	NA
TGTGCCAGCAGTGGACAGGTCCACACTGAAGCTTTCTTT	CASSGQVHTEAFF	TRBJ1-1	TRBD1	TRBV12-3/TRBV12-4	few
TGCGCCAGCAGCTTGCGGGCACAGGGGAACACTGAAGCTTTCTTT	CASSLRAQGNTEAFF	TRBJ1-1	NA	TRBV5-1	NA